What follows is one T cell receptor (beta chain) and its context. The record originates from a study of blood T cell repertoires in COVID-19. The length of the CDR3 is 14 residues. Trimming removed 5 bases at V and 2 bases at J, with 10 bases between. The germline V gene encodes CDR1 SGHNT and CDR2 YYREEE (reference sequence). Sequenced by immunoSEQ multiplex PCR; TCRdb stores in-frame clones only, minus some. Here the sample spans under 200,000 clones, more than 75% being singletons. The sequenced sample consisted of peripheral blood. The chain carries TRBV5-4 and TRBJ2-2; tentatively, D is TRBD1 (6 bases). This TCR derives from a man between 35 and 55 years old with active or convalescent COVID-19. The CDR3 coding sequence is TGTGCCAGCAGGTCCGGGACAAACACCGGGGAGCTGTTTTTT. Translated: CASRSGTNTGELFF. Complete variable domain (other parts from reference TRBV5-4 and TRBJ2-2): ETGVTQSPTHLIKTRGQQVTLRCSSQSGHNTVSWYQQALGQGPQFIFQYYREEENGRGNFPPRFSGLQFPNYSSELNVNALELDDSALYLCASRSGTNTGELFFGEGSRLTVL.